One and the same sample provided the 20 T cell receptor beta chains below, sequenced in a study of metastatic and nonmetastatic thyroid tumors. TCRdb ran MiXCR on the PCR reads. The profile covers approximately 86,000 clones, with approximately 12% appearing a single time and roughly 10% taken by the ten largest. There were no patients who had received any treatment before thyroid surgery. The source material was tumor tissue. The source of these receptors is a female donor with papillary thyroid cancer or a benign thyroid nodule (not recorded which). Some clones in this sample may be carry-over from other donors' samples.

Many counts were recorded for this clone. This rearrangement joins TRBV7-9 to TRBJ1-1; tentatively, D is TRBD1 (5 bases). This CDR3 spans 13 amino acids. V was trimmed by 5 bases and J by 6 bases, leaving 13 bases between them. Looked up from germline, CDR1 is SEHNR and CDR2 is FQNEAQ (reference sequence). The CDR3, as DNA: TGTGCCAGCAGCCATGGGGGACTGTCTGAAGCTTTCTTT. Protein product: CASSHGGLSEAFF.

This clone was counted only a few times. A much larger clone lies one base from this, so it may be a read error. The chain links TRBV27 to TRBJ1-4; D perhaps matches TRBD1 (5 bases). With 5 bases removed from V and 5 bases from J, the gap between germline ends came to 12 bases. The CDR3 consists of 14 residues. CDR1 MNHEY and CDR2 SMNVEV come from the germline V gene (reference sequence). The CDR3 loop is CASSAGAENEKLFF. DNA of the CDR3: TGTGCCAGCAGTGCCGGGGCAGAAAATGAAAAACTGTTTTTT.

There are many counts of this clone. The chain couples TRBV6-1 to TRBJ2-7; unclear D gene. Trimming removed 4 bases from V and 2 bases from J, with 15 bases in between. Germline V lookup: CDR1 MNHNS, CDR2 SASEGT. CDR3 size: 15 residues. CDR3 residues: CASSVRVTPPYEQYF. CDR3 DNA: TGTGCCAGCAGTGTAAGAGTGACGCCTCCCTACGAGCAGTACTTC.

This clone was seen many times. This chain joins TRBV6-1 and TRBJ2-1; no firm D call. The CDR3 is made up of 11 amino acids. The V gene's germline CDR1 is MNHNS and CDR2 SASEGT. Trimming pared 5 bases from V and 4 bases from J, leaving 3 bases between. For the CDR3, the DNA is TGTGCCAGCAGTCAATACAATGAGCAGTTCTTC. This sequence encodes CASSQYNEQFF.

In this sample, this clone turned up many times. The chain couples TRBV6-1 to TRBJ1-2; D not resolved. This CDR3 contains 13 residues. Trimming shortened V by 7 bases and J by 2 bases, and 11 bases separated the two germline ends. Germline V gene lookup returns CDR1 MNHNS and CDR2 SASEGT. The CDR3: CASTTGVNYGYTF. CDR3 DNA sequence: TGTGCCAGCACCACCGGGGTCAACTATGGCTACACCTTC.

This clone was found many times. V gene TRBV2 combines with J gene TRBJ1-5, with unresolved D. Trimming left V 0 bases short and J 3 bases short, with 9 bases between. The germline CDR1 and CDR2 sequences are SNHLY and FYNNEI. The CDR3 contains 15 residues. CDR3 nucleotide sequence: TGTGCCAGCAGTGAAGCACAACAGTCCAATCAGCCCCAGCATTTT. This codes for CASSEAQQSNQPQHF. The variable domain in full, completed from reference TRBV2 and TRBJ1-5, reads EPEVTQTPSHQVTQMGQEVILRCVPISNHLYFYWYRQILGQKVEFLVSFYNNEISEKSEIFDDQFSVERPDGSNFTLKIRSTKLEDSAMYFCASSEAQQSNQPQHFGDGTRLSIL.

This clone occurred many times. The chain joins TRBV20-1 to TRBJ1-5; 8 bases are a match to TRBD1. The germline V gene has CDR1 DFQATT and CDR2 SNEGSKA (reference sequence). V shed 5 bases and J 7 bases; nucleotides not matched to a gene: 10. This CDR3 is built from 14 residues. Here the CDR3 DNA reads TGCAGTGCTCACCGGACAGGGCTTGGGCAGCCCCAGCATTTT. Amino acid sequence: CSAHRTGLGQPQHF.

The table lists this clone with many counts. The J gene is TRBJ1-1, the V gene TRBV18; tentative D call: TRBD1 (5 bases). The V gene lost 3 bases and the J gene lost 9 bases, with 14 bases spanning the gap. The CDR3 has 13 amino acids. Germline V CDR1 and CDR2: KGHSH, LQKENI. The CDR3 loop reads CASSPPLGGKAFF. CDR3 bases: TGTGCCAGCTCACCCCCACTCGGGGGTAAAGCTTTCTTT.

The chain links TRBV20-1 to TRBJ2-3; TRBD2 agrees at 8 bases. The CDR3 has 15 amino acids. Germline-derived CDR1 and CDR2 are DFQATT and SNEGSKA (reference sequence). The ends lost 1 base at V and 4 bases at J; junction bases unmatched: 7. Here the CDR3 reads CSARVSGGPADTQYF. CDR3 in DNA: TGCAGTGCTAGAGTTTCGGGAGGGCCCGCAGATACGCAGTATTTT.

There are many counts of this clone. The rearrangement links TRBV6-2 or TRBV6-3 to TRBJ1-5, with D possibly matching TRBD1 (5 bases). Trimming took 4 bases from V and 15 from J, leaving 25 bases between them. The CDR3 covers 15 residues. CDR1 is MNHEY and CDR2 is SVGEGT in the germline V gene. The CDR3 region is CASSSILGTMNQRHF. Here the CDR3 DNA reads TGTGCCAGCAGTTCGATCTTAGGGACCATGAACCAGAGGCATTTT.

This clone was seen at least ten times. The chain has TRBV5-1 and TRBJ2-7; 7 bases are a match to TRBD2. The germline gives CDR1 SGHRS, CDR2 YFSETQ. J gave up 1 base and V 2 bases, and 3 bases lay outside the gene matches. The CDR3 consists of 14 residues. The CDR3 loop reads CASSFSGSSYEQYF. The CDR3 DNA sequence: TGCGCCAGCAGCTTTAGCGGGTCGTCCTACGAGCAGTACTTC.

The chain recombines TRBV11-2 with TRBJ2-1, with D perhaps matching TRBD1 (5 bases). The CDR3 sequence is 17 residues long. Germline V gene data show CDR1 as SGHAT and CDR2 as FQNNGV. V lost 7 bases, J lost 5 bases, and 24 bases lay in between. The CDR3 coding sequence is TGTGCCAGCAATGCAATCGGACATGCCCTTGGTAACAATGAGCAGTTCTTC. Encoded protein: CASNAIGHALGNNEQFF.

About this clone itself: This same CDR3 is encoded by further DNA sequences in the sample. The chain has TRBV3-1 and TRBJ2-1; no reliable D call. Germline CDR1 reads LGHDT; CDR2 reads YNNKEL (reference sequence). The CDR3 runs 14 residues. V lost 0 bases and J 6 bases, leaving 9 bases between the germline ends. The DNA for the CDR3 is TGTGCCAGCAGCCAAGATATAGTTGCCAATGAGCAGTTCTTC. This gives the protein CASSQDIVANEQFF.

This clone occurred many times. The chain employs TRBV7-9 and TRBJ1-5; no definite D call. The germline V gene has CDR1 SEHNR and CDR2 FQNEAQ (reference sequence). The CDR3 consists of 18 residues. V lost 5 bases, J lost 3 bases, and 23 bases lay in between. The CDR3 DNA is TGTGCCAGCAGCAAGGGAATGAGAATCCCGATTTCCAATCAGCCCCAGCATTTT. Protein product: CASSKGMRIPISNQPQHF. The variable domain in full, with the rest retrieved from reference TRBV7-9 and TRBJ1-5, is DTGVSQNPRHKITKRGQNVTFRCDPISEHNRLYWYRQTLGQGPEFLTYFQNEAQLEKSRLLSDRFSAERPKGSFSTLEIQRTEQGDSAMYLCASSKGMRIPISNQPQHFGDGTRLSIL.

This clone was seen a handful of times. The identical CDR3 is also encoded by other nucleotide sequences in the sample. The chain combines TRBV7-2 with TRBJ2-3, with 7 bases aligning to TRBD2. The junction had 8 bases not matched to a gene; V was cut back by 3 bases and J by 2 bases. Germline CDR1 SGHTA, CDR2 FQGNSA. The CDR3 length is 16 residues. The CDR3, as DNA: TGTGCCAGCAGCTTGGCGCGACTAGCAGACACAGATACGCAGTATTTT. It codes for CASSLARLADTDTQYF.

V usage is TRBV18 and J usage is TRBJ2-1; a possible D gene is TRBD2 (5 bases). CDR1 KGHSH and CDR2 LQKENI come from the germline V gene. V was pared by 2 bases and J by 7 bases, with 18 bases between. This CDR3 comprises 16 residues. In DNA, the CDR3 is TGTGCCAGCTCACCATTTAGCGATTCTGGGGTGAATGAGCAGTTCTTC. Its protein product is CASSPFSDSGVNEQFF.

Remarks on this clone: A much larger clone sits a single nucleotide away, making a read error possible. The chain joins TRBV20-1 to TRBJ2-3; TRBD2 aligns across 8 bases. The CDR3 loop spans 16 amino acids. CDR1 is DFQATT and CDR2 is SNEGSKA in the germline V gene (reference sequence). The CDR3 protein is CSATPPSGQSTHTQYF. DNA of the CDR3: TGCAGTGCTACTCCGCCTAGCGGGCAGAGCACACATACGCAGTATTTT.

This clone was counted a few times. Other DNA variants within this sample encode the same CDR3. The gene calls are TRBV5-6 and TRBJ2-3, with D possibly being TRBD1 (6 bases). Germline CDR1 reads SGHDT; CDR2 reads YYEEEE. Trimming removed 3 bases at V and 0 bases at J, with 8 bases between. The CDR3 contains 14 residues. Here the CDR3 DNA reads TGTGCCAGCAGCTGGACAGTTAGCACAGATACGCAGTATTTT. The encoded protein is CASSWTVSTDTQYF.

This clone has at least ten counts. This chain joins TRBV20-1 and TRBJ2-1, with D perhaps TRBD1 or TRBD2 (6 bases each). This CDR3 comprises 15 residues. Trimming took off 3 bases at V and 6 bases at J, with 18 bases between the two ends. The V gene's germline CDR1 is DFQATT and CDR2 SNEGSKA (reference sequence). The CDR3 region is CSASSGGQVSNEQFF. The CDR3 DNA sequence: TGCAGTGCTAGCTCCGGGGGACAAGTAAGCAATGAGCAGTTCTTC.

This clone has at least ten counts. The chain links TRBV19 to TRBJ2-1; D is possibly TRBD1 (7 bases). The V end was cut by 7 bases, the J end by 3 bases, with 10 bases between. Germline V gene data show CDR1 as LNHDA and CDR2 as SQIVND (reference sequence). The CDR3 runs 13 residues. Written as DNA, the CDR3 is TGTGCCAGTACAGGGGGGTACTACAATGAGCAGTTCTTC. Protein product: CASTGGYYNEQFF.